This TCR beta chain was obtained from a study of T cell responses to AZD1222 COVID-19 vaccine. Study-wide results and caveats: Females made up more of the donors, who were largely white British, and clonal diversity may have come out too low.

In regard to this clone: Antigen: not known.

Repertoires were generated with immunoSEQ multiplex PCR, while TCRdb's copy carries only in-frame clones and drops some. The sample has roughly 120,000 clones; around 84% are singletons. Between the trimmed V and J ends, which lost 6 bases and 1 base, there was a span of 9 bases. The CDR3 is made up of 13 amino acids. The rearrangement uses TRBV12-3 or TRBV12-4 and TRBJ1-2; D gene uncertain. The source of this sequence is an adult who received the AZD1222 COVID-19 vaccine. Sequencing used peripheral blood, obtained 28 days after the second AZD1222 dose. As DNA, the CDR3 is TGTGCCAGCAGGGGAGACGGTAACTATGGCTACACCTTC. Amino acid sequence: CASRGDGNYGYTF.